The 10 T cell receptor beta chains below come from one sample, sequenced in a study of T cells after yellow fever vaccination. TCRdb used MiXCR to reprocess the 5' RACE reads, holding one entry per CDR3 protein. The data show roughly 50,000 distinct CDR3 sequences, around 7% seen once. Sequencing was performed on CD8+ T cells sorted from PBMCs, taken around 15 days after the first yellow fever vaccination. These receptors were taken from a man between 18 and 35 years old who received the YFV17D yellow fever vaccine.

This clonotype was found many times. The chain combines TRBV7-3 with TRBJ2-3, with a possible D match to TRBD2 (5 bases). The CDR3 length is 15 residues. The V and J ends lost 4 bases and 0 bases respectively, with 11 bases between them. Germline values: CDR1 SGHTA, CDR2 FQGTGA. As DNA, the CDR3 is TGTGCCAGCAGCTCGGGGATCTTAAGCACAGATACGCAGTATTTT. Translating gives CASSSGILSTDTQYF. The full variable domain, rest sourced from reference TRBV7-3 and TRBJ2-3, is GAGVSQTPSNKVTEKGKYVELRCDPISGHTALYWYRQSLGQGPEFLIYFQGTGAADDSGLPNDRFFAVRPEGSVSTLKIQRTERGDSAVYLCASSSGILSTDTQYFGPGTRLTVL.

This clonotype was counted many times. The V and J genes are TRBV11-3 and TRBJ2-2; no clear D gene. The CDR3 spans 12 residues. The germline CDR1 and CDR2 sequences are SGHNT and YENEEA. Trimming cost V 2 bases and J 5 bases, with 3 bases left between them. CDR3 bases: TGTGCCAGCAGCTTATGGACCGGGGAGCTGTTTTTT. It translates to CASSLWTGELFF.

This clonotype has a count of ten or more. CDR3: CASSLSGGWGGYTF. The CDR3 DNA sequence: TGTGCCAGCAGCTTAAGCGGGGGCTGGGGAGGCTACACCTTC. The genes are TRBV7-2 and TRBJ1-2; the D gene is possibly TRBD1 (6 bases). V gave up 2 bases and J gave up 8 bases, with 15 bases separating them. The CDR3 runs 14 residues. Germline values: CDR1 SGHTA, CDR2 FQGNSA.

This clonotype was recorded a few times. As DNA, the CDR3 is TGTGCCAGCAGCCAATGGACGGGCGAGACCCAGTACTTC. This sequence encodes CASSQWTGETQYF. The chain employs TRBV4-2 and TRBJ2-5; D call uncertain. The germline CDR1 and CDR2 sequences are LGHNA and YNFKEQ. The CDR3 runs 13 residues. Trimming shortened V by 2 bases and J by 5 bases, and 9 bases separated the two germline ends.

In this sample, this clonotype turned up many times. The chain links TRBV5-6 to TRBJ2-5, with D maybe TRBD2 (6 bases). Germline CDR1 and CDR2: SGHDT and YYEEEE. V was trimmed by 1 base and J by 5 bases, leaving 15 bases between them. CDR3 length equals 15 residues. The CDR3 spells CASSLKDGEVETQYF. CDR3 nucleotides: TGTGCCAGCAGCTTGAAGGACGGGGAGGTCGAGACCCAGTACTTC.

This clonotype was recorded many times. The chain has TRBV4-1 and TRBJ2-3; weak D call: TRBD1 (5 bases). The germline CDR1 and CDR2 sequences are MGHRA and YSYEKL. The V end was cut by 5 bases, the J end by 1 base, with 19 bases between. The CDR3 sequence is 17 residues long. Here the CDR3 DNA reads TGCGCCAGCAGCATCAGAAGTCAGGGTATAGGCACAGATACGCAGTATTTT. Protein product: CASSIRSQGIGTDTQYF.

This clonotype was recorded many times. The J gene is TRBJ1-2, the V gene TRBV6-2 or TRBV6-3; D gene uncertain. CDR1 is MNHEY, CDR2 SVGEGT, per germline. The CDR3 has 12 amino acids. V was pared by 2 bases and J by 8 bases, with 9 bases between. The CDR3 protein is CASSYGLDGYTF. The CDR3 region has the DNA TGTGCCAGCAGTTACGGGCTCGACGGCTACACCTTC.

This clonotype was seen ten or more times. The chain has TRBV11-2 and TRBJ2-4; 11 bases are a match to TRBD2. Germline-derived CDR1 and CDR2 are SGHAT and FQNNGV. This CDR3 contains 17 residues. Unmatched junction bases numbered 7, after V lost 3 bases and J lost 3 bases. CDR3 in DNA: TGTGCCAGCAGCTTGGGTGATAGCGGGGGGGACAAAAACATTCAGTACTTC. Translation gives CASSLGDSGGDKNIQYF.

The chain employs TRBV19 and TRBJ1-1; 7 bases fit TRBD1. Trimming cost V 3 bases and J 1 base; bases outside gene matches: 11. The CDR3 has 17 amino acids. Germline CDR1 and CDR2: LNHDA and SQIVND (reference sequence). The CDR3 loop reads CASSILRSGGTNTEAFF. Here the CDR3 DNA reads TGTGCCAGTAGTATCTTGCGGTCAGGGGGAACGAACACTGAAGCTTTCTTT.

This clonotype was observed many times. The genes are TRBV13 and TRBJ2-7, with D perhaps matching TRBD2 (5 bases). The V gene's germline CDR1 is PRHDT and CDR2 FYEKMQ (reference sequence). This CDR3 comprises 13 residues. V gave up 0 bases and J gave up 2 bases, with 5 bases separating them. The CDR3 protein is CASSLGRAYEQYV. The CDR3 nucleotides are TGTGCCAGCAGCTTAGGGCGGGCCTACGAGCAGTACGTC.